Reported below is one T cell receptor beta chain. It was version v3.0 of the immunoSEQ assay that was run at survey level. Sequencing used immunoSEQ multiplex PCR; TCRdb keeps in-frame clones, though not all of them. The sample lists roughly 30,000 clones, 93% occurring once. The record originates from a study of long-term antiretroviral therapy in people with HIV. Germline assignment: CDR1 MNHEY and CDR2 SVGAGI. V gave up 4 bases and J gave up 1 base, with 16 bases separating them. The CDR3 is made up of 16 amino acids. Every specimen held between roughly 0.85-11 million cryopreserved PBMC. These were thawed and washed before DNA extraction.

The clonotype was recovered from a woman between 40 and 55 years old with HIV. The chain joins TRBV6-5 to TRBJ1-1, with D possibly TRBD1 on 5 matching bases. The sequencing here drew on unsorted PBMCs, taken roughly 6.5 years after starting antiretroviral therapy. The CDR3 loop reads CASSSRFGTKNTEAFF. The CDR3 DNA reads TGTGCCAGCAGTTCTCGCTTCGGGACGAAGAACACTGAAGCTTTCTTT.